This T cell receptor beta chain emerged from a study of blood T cell repertoires in COVID-19. For the study at large: Sites across the United States, Italy and Spain contributed samples from acute and convalescent COVID-19. Sources were T cells, B-cell-depleted T cells, or PBMCs; the material itself was cDNA or gDNA.

Authors' analysis steps: The authors estimated nucleated cell counts from reference gene primer amplification. Measured with immunoSEQ multiplex PCR; TCRdb has only the in-frame clones, and not every one. V and J calls and clone size are copied from that table; D and trimming were computed from the DNA. Among about 84,000 clones listed, around 96% were seen once. This CDR3 contains 13 residues. Per germline, CDR1 SGHRS and CDR2 YFSETQ. With 0 bases removed from V and 8 bases from J, the gap between germline ends came to 11 bases. Turning to this clone: At the DNA level, this CDR3 is encoded by other sequences in the same sample as well.

The sequence was collected from a human donor with active COVID-19. The donor label of this sample is uncertain. Sequencing was performed on peripheral blood. The chain recombines TRBV5-1 with TRBJ1-2, with D perhaps matching TRBD1 (5 bases). The CDR3: CASSLAGGYGYTF. The CDR3 nucleotides are TGCGCCAGCAGCTTGGCCGGGGGGTACGGCTACACCTTC.